These 17 T cell receptor beta chains were sequenced from one sample in a study of beta chain features in type 1 diabetes. Broader study findings: Type 1 diabetes patients had moderately but significantly shorter TCRB CDR3s in all four CD4+ subsets.

Investigators reverse transcribed all isolated RNA, so they sequenced expressed TCRB transcripts. Clones were read by immunoSEQ multiplex PCR, and TCRdb kept only the in-frame ones, dropping some. Seen here are 20,000 to 25,000 clones, around 65% observed once, and the top ten hold around 1.1%. Which antigens these TCRs recognize remains unknown. Sequences were obtained from stem cell memory CD4+ T cells from blood. The receptors stem from a woman aged 40 to 49 with type 1 diabetes.

The chain is built from TRBV5-1 and TRBJ2-1; D is perhaps TRBD1 (7 bases). Trimming left V 8 bases short and J 5 bases short, with 20 bases between. Looked up from germline, CDR1 is SGHRS and CDR2 is YFSETQ. CDR3 length: 15 residues. CDR3 amino acids: CASTQQGRRNNEQFF. Written as DNA, the CDR3 is TGCGCCAGTACCCAACAGGGGAGGCGGAACAATGAGCAGTTCTTC.

This clone was picked up one time. The chain is built from TRBV28 and TRBJ2-3, with TRBD1 identical over 8 bases. In germline, CDR1 is MDHEN, CDR2 SYDVKM. The CDR3 loop spans 15 amino acids. The junction had 8 bases not matched to a gene; V was cut back by 6 bases and J by 3 bases. CDR3 sequence (DNA): TGTGCCAGCAGGCTGGACAGGGTTCCTACAGATACGCAGTATTTT. This translates into CASRLDRVPTDTQYF.

This chain links TRBV9 with TRBJ2-1; TRBD2 aligns across 8 bases. V lost 3 bases and J lost 10; bases outside the gene matches: 12. Germline CDR1 SGDLS, CDR2 YYNGEE. This CDR3 comprises 15 residues. CDR3: CASSARGGPEGEQFF. The CDR3 nucleotides are TGTGCCAGCAGCGCTCGCGGGGGGCCCGAGGGGGAGCAGTTCTTC.

This chain links TRBV4-3 with TRBJ2-4, with 9 positions matching TRBD1. The CDR3 loop spans 15 amino acids. Germline V gene lookup returns CDR1 LGHNA and CDR2 YSLEER. The J segment lost 1 base and the V segment lost 4 bases, leaving 2 bases of the junction unmatched. The CDR3 reads CASSRDRAAKNIQYF. CDR3 bases: TGCGCCAGCAGCCGGGACAGGGCGGCCAAAAACATTCAGTACTTC.

For the CDR3, the DNA is TGTGCCAGCAGCTTACAGAAAGAGACCCAGTACTTC. As protein: CASSLQKETQYF. This chain links TRBV11-2 with TRBJ2-5; D remains ambiguous. The germline V gene has CDR1 SGHAT and CDR2 FQNNGV. This CDR3 contains 12 residues. Trimming pared 2 bases from V and 3 bases from J, leaving 4 bases between.

V gene TRBV2 combines with J gene TRBJ1-2; TRBD1 aligns across 9 bases. This CDR3 contains 13 residues. The germline gives CDR1 SNHLY, CDR2 FYNNEI. Trimming at V came to 7 bases and at J to 8 bases, leaving 8 bases not matched to a gene. The CDR3 loop reads CASNTGQGNGYTF. The CDR3 nucleotides read TGTGCCAGCAATACGGGACAGGGCAACGGCTACACCTTC.

CDR3 protein: CASSRDRAFGTQYF. The CDR3 region has the DNA TGTGCCAGCAGTCGGGACAGGGCCTTTGGTACGCAGTATTTT. This chain connects TRBV5-8 to TRBJ2-3; 9 positions agree with TRBD1. CDR3 length equals 14 residues. The ends lost 5 bases at V and 8 bases at J; junction bases unmatched: 9. Germline V gives CDR1 SGHTS, CDR2 YDEGEE.

This clone was seen once. This chain links TRBV28 with TRBJ2-2, with TRBD2 as a possible D gene (6 bases). The CDR3 sequence is 16 residues long. Per germline, CDR1 MDHEN and CDR2 SYDVKM. V lost 4 bases and J 1 base, leaving 13 bases between the germline ends. CDR3 in DNA: TGTGCCAGCAGTTCTCCGGGACTCAAGAACACCGGGGAGCTGTTTTTT. Translation: CASSSPGLKNTGELFF.

The J gene is TRBJ2-7, the V gene TRBV11-2, with 7 bases fitting TRBD1. V shed 9 bases, J shed 2 bases, and the junction held 16 bases outside the gene matches. CDR3 length: 16 residues. Looked up from germline, CDR1 is SGHAT and CDR2 is FQNNGV. CDR3 sequence reads: CASCEQMGTVAYEQYF. In DNA, the CDR3 is TGTGCCAGTTGCGAACAAATGGGGACAGTCGCCTACGAGCAGTACTTC.

The chain couples TRBV7-2 to TRBJ1-1, with 10 nucleotides matching TRBD1. The length of the CDR3 is 14 residues. Germline CDR1 and CDR2: SGHTA and FQGNSA. V shed 3 bases, J shed 4 bases, and the junction held 2 bases outside the gene matches. CDR3: CASSFGQGGTEAFF. In DNA form, the CDR3 reads TGTGCCAGCAGCTTCGGACAGGGGGGCACTGAAGCTTTCTTT.

This clone occurred once. J is TRBJ2-2 and V is TRBV4-1; TRBD2 is a possible D gene (5 bases). CDR1 MGHRA and CDR2 YSYEKL come from the germline V gene. This CDR3 contains 13 residues. V was pared by 4 bases and J by 4 bases, with 7 bases between. CDR3 loop: CASSLDSTGELFF. The DNA for the CDR3 is TGCGCCAGCAGCCTGGACTCCACCGGGGAGCTGTTTTTT.

This chain links TRBV5-6 with TRBJ1-1; the match to TRBD1 covers 9 bases. Germline assignment: CDR1 SGHDT and CDR2 YYEEEE. Trimming at V came to 4 bases and at J to 5 bases, leaving 6 bases not matched to a gene. This CDR3 comprises 14 residues. The CDR3 nucleotides are TGTGCCAGCAGCCCGACAGGGGGAGGTACTGAAGCTTTCTTT. It is translated as CASSPTGGGTEAFF.

The chain combines TRBV9 with TRBJ2-7, with 8 positions matching TRBD1. After removal of 4 bases from V and 6 bases from J, the junction contained 9 bases not matched to a gene. This CDR3 has 14 amino acids. CDR1 SGDLS and CDR2 YYNGEE come from the germline V gene. CDR3 sequence reads: CASSKDRGLTEQYF. CDR3 in DNA: TGTGCCAGCAGCAAAGACAGGGGTCTCACCGAGCAGTACTTC.

The chain carries TRBV14 and TRBJ1-1, with TRBD1 as a possible D gene (6 bases). There are 17 residues in the CDR3. Trimming removed 0 bases at V and 9 bases at J, with 23 bases between. Germline CDR1 reads SGHDN; CDR2 reads FVKESK. CDR3 bases: TGTGCCAGCAGCCAAGAAGGGGGTAGGTGGGGCCCGCCCAAAGCTTTCTTT. This codes for CASSQEGGRWGPPKAFF.

The chain uses TRBV5-4 and TRBJ1-5, with 10 bases matching TRBD1. The CDR3 has 15 residues. The J segment lost 7 bases and the V segment lost 4 bases, leaving 8 bases of the junction unmatched. The germline V gene has CDR1 SGHNT and CDR2 YYREEE (reference sequence). The CDR3 region is CASSASGTGDQPQHF. DNA of the CDR3: TGTGCCAGCAGCGCGTCCGGGACAGGGGACCAGCCCCAGCATTTT.

This clone has a handful of counts. The chain carries TRBV4-3 and TRBJ2-2, with 8 bases identical to TRBD1. Trimming cost V 4 bases and J 0 bases; bases outside gene matches: 4. CDR1 and CDR2 from the germline V gene are LGHNA and YSLEER. The CDR3 covers 16 residues. The CDR3 is CASSRMDRANTGELFF. DNA of the CDR3: TGCGCCAGCAGCCGGATGGACAGGGCGAACACCGGGGAGCTGTTTTTT.

The chain joins TRBV30 to TRBJ1-1; the match to TRBD1 covers 7 bases. The CDR3 is 14 amino acids. In germline, CDR1 is GTSNPN, CDR2 SVGIG (reference sequence). Trimming took 4 bases from V and 3 from J; bases not matched to a gene: 8. The CDR3 nucleotides read TGTGCCTGGATGAGGGGGCAATGGGACACTGAAGCTTTCTTT. Its translation is CAWMRGQWDTEAFF.